A single sample is the source of the 22 T cell receptor beta chains below, sequenced in a study of OX40 agonist ivuxolimab in advanced cancers. Measured with immunoSEQ multiplex PCR; TCRdb has only the in-frame clones, and not every one. The data show around 14,000 clones, approximately 90% seen once. The sample consisted of CD4+ or CD8+ T cells sorted from blood, taken in a trial of the OX40 agonist ivuxolimab. Receptors originate from an adult with an advanced solid tumor such as melanoma, head and neck, liver or kidney cancer.

This clone occurred once. The chain recombines TRBV5-1 with TRBJ2-2; D ambiguous. Germline V gene lookup returns CDR1 SGHRS and CDR2 YFSETQ. V was pared by 2 bases and J by 5 bases, with 7 bases between. The length of the CDR3 is 13 residues. CDR3 amino acids: CASSFSPTGELFF. Written as DNA, the CDR3 is TGCGCCAGCAGCTTTTCCCCAACCGGGGAGCTGTTTTTT.

V gene TRBV6-1 combines with J gene TRBJ1-2, with D hard to call. Looked up from germline, CDR1 is MNHNS and CDR2 is SASEGT. The CDR3 length is 14 residues. V was cut by 4 bases and J by 4 bases, with 13 bases left in between. This CDR3 is CASSVDLPFYGYTF. In DNA, the CDR3 is TGTGCCAGCAGTGTAGATTTACCTTTCTATGGCTACACCTTC.

The genes are TRBV11-2 and TRBJ1-1, with 10 bases lining up with TRBD1. Trimming removed 4 bases from V and 7 bases from J; junction bases left unmatched: 9. The CDR3 is made up of 15 amino acids. CDR1 is SGHAT, CDR2 FQNNGV, per germline. CDR3 DNA sequence: TGTGCCAGCAGCTCCCAGACAGGGGGCGCGGGTGAAGCTTTCTTT. Residues: CASSSQTGGAGEAFF.

This clone was picked up one time. The gene calls are TRBV7-8 and TRBJ2-3; D possibly corresponds to TRBD2 (6 bases). From germline, CDR1 is SGHVS and CDR2 FQNEAQ. V lost 5 bases, J lost 2 bases, and 26 bases lay in between. This CDR3 comprises 19 residues. Written as DNA, the CDR3 is TGTGCCAGCAGCCTAAACGTGGGGATGTGGGGAGGAGACACAGATACGCAGTATTTT. Protein product: CASSLNVGMWGGDTDTQYF.

The chain has TRBV7-6 and TRBJ2-5, with D tentatively TRBD1 (6 bases). The V end lost 5 bases, the J end lost 2 bases, and 9 bases lay between the germline ends. In germline, CDR1 is SGHVS, CDR2 FNYEAQ. The CDR3 runs 13 residues. DNA for the CDR3: TGTGCCAGCAGCCTCCAGGGGCAAGAGACCCAGTACTTC. Translating gives CASSLQGQETQYF.

This clone turned up a few times. The CDR3 sequence is CASSVSPQRGSPLHF. The CDR3 coding sequence is TGTGCCAGCAGCGTCTCCCCCCAAAGGGGTTCACCCCTCCACTTT. The rearrangement uses TRBV9 and TRBJ1-6; D is perhaps TRBD1 (5 bases). The CDR3 sequence is 15 residues long. V shed 2 bases and J shed 9 bases, with 15 bases lying between them. CDR1 SGDLS and CDR2 YYNGEE come from the germline V gene.

The chain combines TRBV9 with TRBJ2-7, with TRBD1 matching over 8 bases. The germline CDR1 and CDR2 sequences are SGDLS and YYNGEE. Losses at the gene ends were 4 bases for V and 2 bases for J; bases not matched to a gene: 8. The CDR3 has 15 residues. The CDR3, as DNA: TGTGCCAGCAGCCCCACGGACAGGGCCGCCTACGAGCAGTACTTC. Translated, it gives CASSPTDRAAYEQYF.

The CDR3 loop reads CASKRSGGQTEAFF. In nucleotides, the CDR3 is TGTGCCAGTAAAAGGTCGGGGGGCCAGACTGAAGCTTTCTTT. The chain links TRBV19 to TRBJ1-1, with a possible D match to TRBD1 (6 bases). The germline gives CDR1 LNHDA, CDR2 SQIVND (reference sequence). The V and J ends lost 7 bases and 5 bases respectively, with 17 bases between them. This CDR3 spans 14 amino acids.

This clone was seen a few times. This chain uses TRBV4-2 with TRBJ1-1; D perhaps matches TRBD1 (5 bases). Trimming left V 0 bases short and J 6 bases short, with 29 bases between. From germline, CDR1 is LGHNA and CDR2 YNFKEQ. This CDR3 contains 20 residues. The CDR3 loop reads CASSQDLLGGGFEGSAEAFF. The CDR3 DNA is TGTGCCAGCAGCCAAGATCTACTTGGCGGGGGGTTCGAGGGCAGCGCTGAAGCTTTCTTT.

This clone occurred a few times. The gene calls are TRBV6-5 and TRBJ2-7; tentative D call: TRBD2 (6 bases). V was clipped by 6 bases and J by 5 bases, with 11 bases between them. The V gene's germline CDR1 is MNHEY and CDR2 SVGAGI. The CDR3 spans 12 residues. The CDR3 loop reads CASSLPGDEQYF. The CDR3, as DNA: TGTGCCAGCAGCCTCCCGGGGGACGAGCAGTACTTC.

The DNA of the CDR3 is TGTGCCAGCAGCCCTACTACGGGCGAGCAGTACTTC. Its translation: CASSPTTGEQYF. V usage is TRBV6-6 and J usage is TRBJ2-7, with D uncertain. CDR1 and CDR2 (germline): MNHNY, SVGAGI (reference sequence). The length of the CDR3 is 12 residues. Trimming shortened V by 6 bases and J by 6 bases, and 12 bases separated the two germline ends.

The chain is built from TRBV7-9 and TRBJ2-7; 7 nucleotides match TRBD2. Germline V CDR1 and CDR2: SEHNR, FQNEAQ (reference sequence). With V trimmed by 5 bases and J by 2 bases, 6 bases remained unmatched. CDR3 size: 14 residues. CDR3 amino acids: CASSPRGRTYEQYF. CDR3 DNA: TGTGCCAGCAGCCCGCGGGGGAGGACCTACGAGCAGTACTTC.

This chain joins TRBV6-9 and TRBJ1-2; 7 bases align to TRBD1. The germline V gene encodes CDR1 MNHGY and CDR2 SVAAGI. The CDR3 covers 15 residues. V lost 3 bases to trimming and J lost 8 bases; unmatched junction nucleotides: 12. Here the CDR3 reads CASSYATGVRAGYTF. In DNA form, the CDR3 reads TGTGCCAGCAGTTACGCTACAGGGGTGCGAGCCGGCTACACCTTC.

A single count supports this clone. The chain has TRBV6-6 and TRBJ1-2, with 8 bases lining up with TRBD1. This CDR3 spans 13 amino acids. J gave up 8 bases and V 6 bases, and 8 bases lay outside the gene matches. From germline, CDR1 is MNHNY and CDR2 SVGAGI (reference sequence). The CDR3 nucleotides are TGTGCCAGCAGACCTGGACAGGGCGGCGGCTACACCTTC. It specifies CASRPGQGGGYTF.

This clone showed up just a few times. This chain joins TRBV13 and TRBJ2-3; no clear D gene. In germline, CDR1 is PRHDT, CDR2 FYEKMQ (reference sequence). V was pared by 2 bases and J by 2 bases, with 8 bases between. This CDR3 is 14 amino acids long. Here the CDR3 reads CASSLTPYTDTQYF. CDR3 coding DNA: TGTGCCAGCAGCTTAACCCCCTACACAGATACGCAGTATTTT.

This chain links TRBV19 with TRBJ2-3; possible D gene TRBD2, 5 bases. The CDR3 contains 15 residues. From germline, CDR1 is LNHDA and CDR2 SQIVND (reference sequence). Trimming left V 3 bases short and J 6 bases short, with 16 bases between. The CDR3 loop is CASSILLGVGDTQYF. The CDR3 coding sequence is TGTGCCAGTAGTATCCTCCTCGGGGTTGGGGATACGCAGTATTTT.

The count of this clone is one. The gene calls are TRBV7-3 and TRBJ2-3; TRBD2 is a possible D gene (6 bases). CDR1 is SGHTA and CDR2 is FQGTGA in the germline V gene. The germline V and J ends were trimmed by 5 bases and 6 bases, with 21 bases remaining between them. CDR3 length: 16 residues. CDR3 sequence: CASSPRVGGRLDTQYF. CDR3 nucleotides: TGTGCCAGCAGCCCCCGGGTGGGGGGTCGACTGGATACGCAGTATTTT.

The rearrangement uses TRBV7-2 and TRBJ1-5; tentative D call: TRBD1 (5 bases). Looked up from germline, CDR1 is SGHTA and CDR2 is FQGNSA. The CDR3 runs 15 residues. The V gene lost 2 bases and the J gene lost 4 bases, with 12 bases spanning the gap. The CDR3 region is CASSLWGGENQPQHF. In DNA form, the CDR3 reads TGTGCCAGCAGCTTATGGGGGGGGGAGAATCAGCCCCAGCATTTT.

This chain connects TRBV14 to TRBJ2-5, with 8 bases that match TRBD2. V lost 3 bases and J lost 3; bases outside the gene matches: 12. The CDR3 length is 17 residues. CDR1 is SGHDN and CDR2 is FVKESK in the germline V gene. CDR3 protein: CASSHLGGGRFKETQYF. In DNA, the CDR3 is TGTGCCAGCAGCCATCTCGGGGGCGGGAGGTTTAAAGAGACCCAGTACTTC.

The chain carries TRBV7-8 and TRBJ2-5, with 13 bases that match TRBD2. Germline lookup yields CDR1 SGHVS and CDR2 FQNEAQ. The CDR3 spans 17 residues. V was clipped by 5 bases and J by 4 bases; unmatched bases: 10. The CDR3 bases are TGTGCCAGCAGCGGGAGACTAGCGGGGGGAACGGTAGAGACCCAGTACTTC. This codes for CASSGRLAGGTVETQYF.

The V gene is TRBV2, the J gene TRBJ2-7, with no clear D. The V gene's germline CDR1 is SNHLY and CDR2 FYNNEI. The CDR3 contains 14 residues. V was pared by 2 bases and J by 1 base, with 9 bases between. The CDR3: CASSERWLSYEQYF. The CDR3 DNA follows: TGTGCCAGCAGTGAAAGGTGGCTGTCCTACGAGCAGTACTTC.

V is TRBV7-6 and J is TRBJ2-2; TRBD2 matches at 7 bases. The J segment lost 2 bases and the V segment lost 5 bases, leaving 17 bases of the junction unmatched. Per the germline V gene, CDR1 is SGHVS and CDR2 is FNYEAQ. The CDR3 totals 19 residues. CDR3 amino acids: CASSRQSFSGGFNTGELFF. CDR3 in DNA: TGTGCCAGCAGCCGGCAAAGCTTCTCGGGGGGATTTAACACCGGGGAGCTGTTTTTT.